This passage covers 30 T cell receptor beta chains from one sample sequenced in a study of cytomegalovirus exposure and HLA in healthy donors. Repertoires were generated with immunoSEQ multiplex PCR, while TCRdb's copy carries only in-frame clones and drops some. Among 200,000 to 300,000 clones listed, approximately 84% were seen once. The source material was PBMCs. The source is a woman younger than 45 in good health and CMV-seropositive.

This chain joins TRBV6-6 and TRBJ1-3; D unresolved. Germline loops: CDR1 MNHNY, CDR2 SVGAGI (reference sequence). Trimming stripped 5 bases from V and 2 bases from J, with 16 bases between. This CDR3 is built from 16 residues. In DNA, the CDR3 is TGTGCCAGCAGTCAAGGCCGGGATAGTACTGGAAACACCATATATTTT. It yields the protein CASSQGRDSTGNTIYF.

The chain combines TRBV6-1 with TRBJ2-3; TRBD2 agrees at 8 bases. Germline V gives CDR1 MNHNS, CDR2 SASEGT. The CDR3 consists of 13 residues. V was clipped by 11 bases and J by 4 bases; unmatched bases: 8. CDR3 loop: CAVGRVSPDTQYF. For the CDR3, the DNA is TGTGCCGTCGGGAGGGTGTCTCCAGATACGCAGTATTTT.

CDR3 nucleotide sequence: TGTGCCTGGAGTAAGGGACTAGCTGCAGATACGCAGTATTTT. Residues: CAWSKGLAADTQYF. V usage is TRBV30 and J usage is TRBJ2-3; 9 bases line up with TRBD2. CDR3 size: 14 residues. In germline, CDR1 is GTSNPN, CDR2 SVGIG (reference sequence). The V gene end was trimmed by 2 bases and the J gene end by 4 bases; junction bases not matched to a gene: 4.

The chain joins TRBV30 to TRBJ1-2; 8 bases are a match to TRBD1. The V segment lost 5 bases and the J segment 4 bases; nucleotides outside the gene matches: 9. The CDR3 has 14 residues. Germline values: CDR1 GTSNPN, CDR2 SVGIG (reference sequence). Here the CDR3 reads CAWLETGAIYGYTF. The CDR3 region has the DNA TGTGCCTGGTTAGAGACAGGGGCCATCTATGGCTACACCTTC. The complete variable domain, with remaining parts taken from reference TRBV30 and TRBJ1-2, reads SQTIHQWPATLVQPVGSPLSLECTVEGTSNPNLYWYRQAAGRGLQLLFYSVGIGQISSEVPQNLSASRPQDRQFILSSKKLLLSDSGFYLCAWLETGAIYGYTFGSGTRLTVV.

The J gene is TRBJ2-1, the V gene TRBV18; possibly TRBD1 for D (7 bases). The V gene lost 1 base and the J gene lost 7 bases, with 11 bases spanning the gap. Per germline, CDR1 KGHSH and CDR2 LQKENI. The CDR3 has 14 amino acids. The CDR3: CASSPLAGGNEQFF. DNA of the CDR3: TGTGCCAGCTCACCACTTGCAGGGGGGAATGAGCAGTTCTTC.

CDR3 nucleotides: TGTGCCAGCTCAGTACAGAGATTAACAGATACGCAGTATTTT. Translated, it gives CASSVQRLTDTQYF. V usage is TRBV18 and J usage is TRBJ2-3, with D unresolved. The germline V and J ends were trimmed by 5 bases and 3 bases, with 12 bases remaining between them. CDR3 length: 14 amino acids. The germline gives CDR1 KGHSH, CDR2 LQKENI.

The chain employs TRBV18 and TRBJ2-7, with unresolved D. CDR1 is KGHSH, CDR2 LQKENI, per germline. V gave up 0 bases and J gave up 6 bases, with 9 bases separating them. CDR3 size: 13 residues. CDR3 nucleotides: TGTGCCAGCTCACCACCGTCCCTCCCCGAGCAGTACTTC. Translation: CASSPPSLPEQYF.

The chain carries TRBV6-4 and TRBJ2-1; 14 bases agree with TRBD2. This CDR3 region has 19 residues. J was trimmed by 7 bases and V by 5 bases; bases with no gene match: 16. Per the germline V gene, CDR1 is MRHNA and CDR2 is SNTAGT. The CDR3 bases are TGTGCCAGCAGTTCTCACCCGACTAGCGGGAGGGCCTATTTGAATGAGCAGTTCTTC. This gives the protein CASSSHPTSGRAYLNEQFF.

The genes are TRBV19 and TRBJ1-5; D perhaps matches TRBD1 (6 bases). The length of the CDR3 is 16 residues. V was clipped by 7 bases and J by 7 bases, with 23 bases between them. Germline V gene data show CDR1 as LNHDA and CDR2 as SQIVND (reference sequence). CDR3 region: CASMSGQKIPGQPQHF. In DNA, the CDR3 is TGTGCCAGTATGTCCGGACAGAAGATCCCGGGGCAGCCCCAGCATTTT.

V is TRBV7-3 and J is TRBJ2-3; weak D call: TRBD2 (6 bases). This CDR3 has 14 amino acids. Per the germline V gene, CDR1 is SGHTA and CDR2 is FQGTGA. V lost 2 bases and J lost 0, with 6 bases in between. The CDR3 sequence is CASSLRGSTDTQYF. CDR3 nucleotides: TGTGCCAGCAGCTTACGGGGGAGCACAGATACGCAGTATTTT.

The V and J genes are TRBV5-1 and TRBJ2-7, with a possible D match to TRBD1 (5 bases). This CDR3 is built from 15 residues. Trimming took off 2 bases at V and 6 bases at J, with 18 bases between the two ends. Per the germline V gene, CDR1 is SGHRS and CDR2 is YFSETQ. Here the CDR3 DNA reads TGCGCCAGCAGCTTACAAACCAGGGAAGGTGGCGAGCAGTACTTC. Its protein product is CASSLQTREGGEQYF.

CDR3 sequence (DNA): TGTGCCTGGAGTGTAGGGGCAGGACATTACAATGAGCAGTTCTTC. Translation: CAWSVGAGHYNEQFF. The chain recombines TRBV30 with TRBJ2-1, with a possible D match to TRBD1 (5 bases). V dropped 0 bases and J dropped 4 bases, with 13 bases sitting between them. This CDR3 spans 15 amino acids. Germline CDR1 reads GTSNPN; CDR2 reads SVGIG (reference sequence). The full variable domain, its missing parts supplied by reference TRBV30 and TRBJ2-1, is SQTIHQWPATLVQPVGSPLSLECTVEGTSNPNLYWYRQAAGRGLQLLFYSVGIGQISSEVPQNLSASRPQDRQFILSSKKLLLSDSGFYLCAWSVGAGHYNEQFFGPGTRLTVL.

There are many counts of this clone. This chain links TRBV30 with TRBJ2-1, with D perhaps TRBD1 (6 bases). CDR1 and CDR2 from the germline V gene are GTSNPN and SVGIG (reference sequence). With 8 bases removed from V and 0 bases from J, the gap between germline ends came to 14 bases. CDR3 length equals 14 residues. The CDR3 sequence is CARGQGSSYNEQFF. In DNA, the CDR3 is TGTGCCCGGGGTCAGGGGAGCTCCTACAATGAGCAGTTCTTC.

The chain employs TRBV5-5 and TRBJ2-7, with 10 nucleotides matching TRBD2. The CDR3 is 16 amino acids. Trimming removed 1 base from V and 1 base from J; junction bases left unmatched: 5. Germline V gives CDR1 SGHKS, CDR2 YYEKEE (reference sequence). The CDR3 protein is CASSLLAGVGSYEQYF. The CDR3 DNA is TGTGCCAGCAGCTTGCTAGCGGGAGTTGGGTCCTACGAGCAGTACTTC.

This rearrangement joins TRBV6-6 to TRBJ1-5; D might be TRBD1 (5 bases). This CDR3 has 13 amino acids. V lost 2 bases, J lost 4 bases, and 6 bases lay in between. Germline V gene sequence: CDR1 MNHNY, CDR2 SVGAGI (reference sequence). CDR3 DNA: TGTGCCAGCAGTTACGGGGGGAATCAGCCCCAGCATTTT. This gives the protein CASSYGGNQPQHF.

V is TRBV4-1 and J is TRBJ2-5; D may be TRBD2 (5 bases). CDR3 length: 16 amino acids. Trimming cost V 1 base and J 2 bases, with 14 bases left between them. Germline-derived CDR1 and CDR2 are MGHRA and YSYEKL. In DNA, the CDR3 is TGCGCCAGCAGCCAAGGGGTATCTCGGGGTCAAGAGACCCAGTACTTC. Translation: CASSQGVSRGQETQYF.

This sequence joins TRBV27 and TRBJ2-3; 7 bases are a match to TRBD2. Trimming cost V 4 bases and J 8 bases; bases outside gene matches: 3. The CDR3 length is 12 residues. CDR1 MNHEY and CDR2 SMNVEV come from the germline V gene (reference sequence). CDR3 loop: CASSSTSATQYF. DNA for the CDR3: TGTGCCAGCAGTTCCACTAGCGCTACGCAGTATTTT.

V gene TRBV30 combines with J gene TRBJ2-1; maybe TRBD1 (5 bases). The germline V and J ends were trimmed by 3 bases and 12 bases, with 15 bases remaining between them. The CDR3 is 12 residues long. CDR1 and CDR2 from the germline V gene are GTSNPN and SVGIG (reference sequence). This CDR3 is CAWRGDRDGQFF. As DNA, the CDR3 is TGTGCCTGGAGAGGCGACAGAGATGGGCAGTTCTTC.

This chain joins TRBV5-1 and TRBJ2-1; 9 bases match TRBD1. The V segment lost 6 bases and the J segment 7 bases; nucleotides outside the gene matches: 5. From germline, CDR1 is SGHRS and CDR2 YFSETQ. The CDR3 extends over 13 amino acids. The CDR3 reads CASIQGAGNEQFF. CDR3 DNA: TGCGCCAGCATACAGGGGGCTGGGAATGAGCAGTTCTTC. Variable domain in full (rest from reference TRBV5-1 and TRBJ2-1): KAGVTQTPRYLIKTRGQQVTLSCSPISGHRSVSWYQQTPGQGLQFLFEYFSETQRNKGNFPGRFSGRQFSNSRSEMNVSTLELGDSALYLCASIQGAGNEQFFGPGTRLTVL.

The chain carries TRBV9 and TRBJ1-3; D is possibly TRBD1 (6 bases). Looked up from germline, CDR1 is SGDLS and CDR2 is YYNGEE. Trimming pared 3 bases from V and 1 base from J, leaving 8 bases between. This CDR3 is 14 amino acids long. In DNA, the CDR3 is TGTGCCAGCAGCGGAACAGGGTCTGGAAACACCATATATTTT. This codes for CASSGTGSGNTIYF.

The chain has TRBV6-1 and TRBJ1-5, with TRBD1 as a possible D gene (6 bases). Trimming shortened V by 5 bases and J by 4 bases, and 9 bases separated the two germline ends. Per germline, CDR1 MNHNS and CDR2 SASEGT. The CDR3 totals 13 residues. CDR3 region: CASSPDRNQPQHF. CDR3 bases: TGTGCCAGCAGTCCGGACAGAAATCAGCCCCAGCATTTT.

The chain links TRBV10-3 to TRBJ2-5; a weak D match, TRBD2 (6 bases). Per germline, CDR1 ENHRY and CDR2 SYGVKD. The CDR3 runs 14 residues. Trimming cost V 2 bases and J 2 bases, with 9 bases left between them. The CDR3 sequence is CAISEGAGQETQYF. DNA of the CDR3: TGTGCCATCAGTGAGGGGGCGGGGCAAGAGACCCAGTACTTC.

Written as DNA, the CDR3 is TGCGCCAGCAGCTGGACTAGCTTGAACACCGGGGAGCTGTTTTTT. Amino acids: CASSWTSLNTGELFF. The V and J genes are TRBV5-1 and TRBJ2-2; 8 nucleotides align to TRBD2. The germline V gene encodes CDR1 SGHRS and CDR2 YFSETQ. This CDR3 has 15 amino acids. With 3 bases clipped from V and 1 base from J, the junction kept 2 bases outside the gene matches.

The gene calls are TRBV7-6 and TRBJ2-7; the D gene is possibly TRBD2 (5 bases). Germline V lookup: CDR1 SGHVS, CDR2 FNYEAQ. The CDR3 runs 15 residues. The germline V and J ends were trimmed by 5 bases and 9 bases, with 23 bases remaining between them. As DNA, the CDR3 is TGTGCCAGCAGCCCGCGGCCGCAAGCGGCCGCGGTGCAGTACTTC. Translated: CASSPRPQAAAVQYF.

The rearrangement joins TRBV28 to TRBJ1-1; no reliable D call. Germline V gene lookup returns CDR1 MDHEN and CDR2 SYDVKM. CDR3 length: 11 amino acids. Trimming took 6 bases from V and 3 from J, leaving 5 bases between them. CDR3 loop: CASSPDTEAFF. The CDR3 coding sequence is TGTGCCAGCAGCCCGGACACTGAAGCTTTCTTT.

This rearrangement joins TRBV11-3 to TRBJ2-2; possibly TRBD1 for D (8 bases). Trimming took 6 bases from V and 5 from J, leaving 19 bases between them. The CDR3 has 16 amino acids. Germline V CDR1 and CDR2: SGHNT, YENEEA. CDR3: CASRPTGGAGTGELFF. CDR3 nucleotide sequence: TGTGCCAGCAGACCCACAGGGGGGGCCGGGACCGGGGAGCTGTTTTTT.

CDR3 nucleotide sequence: TGTGCCAGCTGTAAGATAGGAGGAACTGAAGCTTTCTTT. Protein product: CASCKIGGTEAFF. The rearrangement joins TRBV25-1 to TRBJ1-1; D is unresolved. The CDR3 is 13 amino acids. The ends were cut back, 8 bases at V and 5 bases at J, with 15 bases in the middle. CDR1 and CDR2 (germline): MGHDK, SYGVNS.

The V gene is TRBV19, the J gene TRBJ2-2; D call uncertain. Germline-derived CDR1 and CDR2 are LNHDA and SQIVND (reference sequence). The CDR3 totals 12 residues. V was shortened by 5 bases and J by 4 bases, with 5 bases between the two germline ends. The CDR3 spells CASSLSTGELFF. CDR3 bases: TGTGCCAGTAGTCTTTCCACCGGGGAGCTGTTTTTT.

The genes are TRBV5-4 and TRBJ1-1; TRBD1 agrees at 11 bases. From germline, CDR1 is SGHNT and CDR2 YYREEE (reference sequence). Unmatched junction bases numbered 2, after V lost 4 bases and J lost 3 bases. The CDR3 loop spans 14 amino acids. This CDR3 is CASSQDRGHTEAFF. CDR3 nucleotide sequence: TGTGCCAGCAGCCAGGACAGGGGGCACACTGAAGCTTTCTTT.

The chain combines TRBV6-5 with TRBJ2-7; D unclear. The CDR3 contains 14 residues. V lost 0 bases to trimming and J lost 2 bases, with 8 bases between them. CDR1 and CDR2 (germline): MNHEY, SVGAGI. CDR3 nucleotides: TGTGCCAGCAGTTACTCGAACAGAGCCTACGAGCAGTACTTC. Protein: CASSYSNRAYEQYF.